This T cell receptor beta chain was documented in a study of shared clonotypes between healthy human individuals. Study-level results: Genetic and exposure-history diversity was limited by the few donors.

TCRdb's table, derived via immunoSEQ multiplex PCR, lists solely in-frame clones and lacks some. The profile shows a few million clones, roughly nine tenths of them singletons. To note about this clone: Antigen specificity is unknown.

Germline CDR1 LGHNA, CDR2 YSLEER. The V end lost 1 base, the J end lost 4 bases, and 11 bases lay between the germline ends. The CDR3 sequence is 15 residues long. The chain recombines TRBV4-3 with TRBJ1-3; D remains unclear. The sequencing sample was made of naive CD4+ T cells sorted from blood. Subset denoted: CD45RA+ positively selected. The clonotype originates from a man younger than 35 in good health. The CDR3 nucleotides are TGCGCCAGCAGCCAAGTGTCCCGATTGGGAAACACCATATATTTT. It specifies CASSQVSRLGNTIYF.